This is a list of T cell receptor beta chains from one sample in a study of OX40 agonist ivuxolimab in advanced cancers. Clones were read by immunoSEQ multiplex PCR, and TCRdb kept only the in-frame ones, dropping some. Of roughly 56,000 clones in the sample, 80% to 85% were seen once. The sample was CD4+ or CD8+ T cells sorted from blood, taken in a trial of the OX40 agonist ivuxolimab. Source of these receptors: an adult with an advanced solid tumor such as melanoma, head and neck, liver or kidney cancer. CDR3s include the opening cysteine and the closing phenylalanine or tryptophan. A D gene is named only where the DNA matches it firmly. Only some rows state a clone size, as once, few, many or a class for expanded clones.

>TRBJ1-5|TRBV7-2|TRBD1|-
TGTGCCAGCAGCTTTAGGGACAGGGGTCAGCCCCAGCATTTT
CASSFRDRGQPQHF
>TRBJ1-5|TRBV6-5|-|-
TGTGCCAGCAGTTACGGACAGTCCAATCAGCCCCAGCATTTT
CASSYGQSNQPQHF
>TRBJ2-5|TRBV28|-|-
TGTGCCAGCAGAAGGCCCGGGGACGGACAAGAGACCCAGTACTTC
CASRRPGDGQETQYF
>TRBJ2-1|TRBV29-1|-|-
TGCAGCGTTGAACGCCCCCTCTCCTACAATGAGCAGTTCTTC
CSVERPLSYNEQFF
>TRBJ2-5|TRBV4-2|TRBD2|-
TGTGCCAGCAGCCATGGGACTAGCGGGAGTAGCAAAGAGACCCAGTACTTC
CASSHGTSGSSKETQYF
>TRBJ1-5|TRBV19|TRBD1|few
TGTGCCAGTAGGTTCACAGGGGGAGGAAGCAATCAGCCCCAGCATTTT
CASRFTGGGSNQPQHF
>TRBJ1-5|TRBV15|-|-
TGTGCCACCAGCGGGTCCTTGAGCAATCAGCCCCAGCATTTT
CATSGSLSNQPQHF
>TRBJ1-2|TRBV5-6|-|-
TGTGCCAGCAGCTTGGTTACCCTGGCGGATTATGGCTACACCTTC
CASSLVTLADYGYTF
>TRBJ1-2|TRBV14|-|medium-sized
TGTGCCAGCAGCCCCACAGGGCCACGCCTGTATGGCTACACCTTC
CASSPTGPRLYGYTF
>TRBJ2-2|TRBV18|-|-
TGTGCCAGCTCACCACGCAGGGGGGTCGACACCGGGGAGCTGTTTTTT
CASSPRRGVDTGELFF
>TRBJ2-6|TRBV5-6|TRBD1|-
TGTGCCAGCAGCTGGGCAGGGGGCCAGATAACCTCTGGGGCCAACGTCCTGACTTTC
CASSWAGGQITSGANVLTF
>TRBJ1-6|TRBV2|-|-
TGTGCCAGCAGTGATGCAACCGGGCCCTGGGGGAATTCACCCCTCCACTTT
CASSDATGPWGNSPLHF
>TRBJ2-3|TRBV14|-|-
TGTGCCAGCAGCCGACGGGGGCATGACACAGATACGCAGTATTTT
CASSRRGHDTDTQYF
>TRBJ2-7|TRBV28|-|-
TGTGCCAGTCGGTATGGGGCCCCCGGTCGGCGCGAGCAGTACTTC
CASRYGAPGRREQYF
>TRBJ1-5|TRBV7-2|TRBD1|-
TGTGCCAGCAGCCCCTCCGGGACAGGGTTTACCTATCAGCCCCAGCATTTT
CASSPSGTGFTYQPQHF
>TRBJ1-5|TRBV15|-|-
TGTGCCACCAGCGGGAGCGGTCCCCAGCATTTT
CATSGSGPQHF
>TRBJ1-2|TRBV6-5|-|-
TGTGCCAGCAGGTACCAGGGTTCCCATGGCTACACCTTC
CASRYQGSHGYTF
>TRBJ1-1|TRBV6-4|-|-
TGTGCCAGCAGAGCCTCAGGATTATATAACACTGAAGCTTTCTTT
CASRASGLYNTEAFF
>TRBJ1-2|TRBV15|-|-
TGTGCCACCAGCAGAGATCACGCAGGTGGTTCAACTGGCTACACCTTC
CATSRDHAGGSTGYTF
>TRBJ2-7|TRBV11-2|-|-
TGTGCCAGCAGCTTGAGACCGGCCTCCTCCTACGAGCAGTACTTC
CASSLRPASSYEQYF
>TRBJ2-2|TRBV19|TRBD2|-
TGTGCCAGTAGTAAAGCGGGGGGATTCACCGGGGAGCTGTTTTTT
CASSKAGGFTGELFF
>TRBJ2-1|TRBV4-1|-|-
TGCGCCAGCAGCCAAGTGGACATTATAACCTACAATGAGCAGTTCTTC
CASSQVDIITYNEQFF
>TRBJ2-7|TRBV9|-|-
TGTGCCAGCAGCGTCTCTGACGGGTACGAGCAGTACTTC
CASSVSDGYEQYF
>TRBJ2-5|TRBV7-9|-|-
TGTGCCAGCAGCTTCGGGCTTAGAGAGACCCAGTACTTC
CASSFGLRETQYF
>TRBJ2-3|TRBV28|TRBD2|-
TGTGCCAGCAGTTTACTTATTAGCGGGAGCACAGATACGCAGTATTTT
CASSLLISGSTDTQYF
>TRBJ2-7|TRBV27|-|-
TGTGCCAGCAGTTTATGGGGGCGGGAGCAGTACTTC
CASSLWGREQYF